These 23 T cell receptor beta chains were all obtained from the same sample, sequenced in a study of blood T cell repertoires in COVID-19. The assay was immunoSEQ multiplex PCR, and TCRdb's table has in-frame clones only and misses some. The repertoire includes fewer than 350,000 clones, approximately 88% of them detected once, and 6% to 7% sits in the top ten. Sample: PBMCs or T cells enriched from blood (not recorded which). These receptors came from a woman between 35 and 50 years old who had recovered from COVID-19.

In the case of this clone: Other DNA sequences in this specimen translate into the identical CDR3. The chain employs TRBV19 and TRBJ1-1, with 9 bases fitting TRBD1. Germline V lookup: CDR1 LNHDA, CDR2 SQIVND (reference sequence). The CDR3 runs 14 residues. The junction had 3 bases not matched to a gene; V was cut back by 5 bases and J by 2 bases. The CDR3 region is CASSPGQGNTEAFF. CDR3 nucleotides: TGTGCCAGTAGTCCGGGACAGGGAAACACTGAAGCTTTCTTT.

This clone was seen a handful of times. In nucleotides, the CDR3 is TGTGCCAGCAGCCAAACAGGTTCCGAGCAGTACTTC. The encoded protein is CASSQTGSEQYF. The chain has TRBV9 and TRBJ2-7; perhaps TRBD1 as D (5 bases). V dropped 4 bases and J dropped 6 bases, with 11 bases sitting between them. The CDR3 length is 12 residues. CDR1 SGDLS and CDR2 YYNGEE come from the germline V gene. The complete variable domain, with remaining parts taken from reference TRBV9 and TRBJ2-7, reads DSGVTQTPKHLITATGQRVTLRCSPRSGDLSVYWYQQSLDQGLQFLIQYYNGEERAKGNILERFSAQQFPDLHSELNLSSLELGDSALYFCASSQTGSEQYFGPGTRLTVT.

This CDR3 reads CASSPGGTVGYNEQFF. The CDR3 bases are TGTGCCAGCTCACCTGGGGGCACAGTGGGGTACAATGAGCAGTTCTTC. This rearrangement joins TRBV18 to TRBJ2-1, with a weak D call TRBD1 (6 bases). The CDR3 spans 16 residues. The germline V gene has CDR1 KGHSH and CDR2 LQKENI. Between the trimmed V and J ends, which lost 3 bases and 4 bases, there was a span of 16 bases.

The rearrangement joins TRBV28 to TRBJ1-5, with D perhaps matching TRBD1 (6 bases). The CDR3 runs to 15 residues. Germline-derived CDR1 and CDR2 are MDHEN and SYDVKM. V shed 7 bases and J shed 7 bases, with 20 bases lying between them. The CDR3 is CASITLGGRLQPQHF. CDR3 nucleotides: TGTGCCAGCATAACCTTGGGGGGGCGTTTGCAGCCCCAGCATTTT. Variable domain in full (rest from reference TRBV28 and TRBJ1-5): DVKVTQSSRYLVKRTGEKVFLECVQDMDHENMFWYRQDPGLGLRLIYFSYDVKMKEKGDIPEGYSVSREKKERFSLILESASTNQTSMYLCASITLGGRLQPQHFGDGTRLSIL.

The rearrangement uses TRBV5-1 and TRBJ1-5, with D unresolved. The germline V gene has CDR1 SGHRS and CDR2 YFSETQ. Trimming removed 5 bases from V and 0 bases from J, with 12 bases in between. The CDR3 extends over 15 amino acids. CDR3 loop: CASRTTGDSNQPQHF. CDR3 in DNA: TGCGCCAGCAGAACCACCGGGGATAGCAATCAGCCCCAGCATTTT.

The chain is built from TRBV14 and TRBJ2-5, with a tentative D call TRBD1 (7 bases). Trimming left V 4 bases short and J 5 bases short, with 32 bases between. Germline CDR1 and CDR2: SGHDN and FVKESK. The CDR3 length is 20 residues. The CDR3 protein is CASSRRGSGSGNSRGETQYF. DNA of the CDR3: TGTGCCAGCAGCCGCCGGGGGAGCGGTAGCGGAAACTCCAGGGGGGAGACCCAGTACTTC.

The rearrangement uses TRBV28 and TRBJ1-4; 7 bases match TRBD1. CDR1 and CDR2 from the germline V gene are MDHEN and SYDVKM. The junction had 7 bases not matched to a gene; V was cut back by 5 bases and J by 7 bases. This CDR3 comprises 14 residues. The DNA for the CDR3 is TGTGCCAGCAGTACTGTACAGGGGACTGAAAAACTGTTTTTT. Its translation: CASSTVQGTEKLFF.

This chain joins TRBV28 and TRBJ2-3; TRBD2 matches at 7 bases. Trimming at V came to 8 bases and at J to 5 bases, leaving 7 bases not matched to a gene. From germline, CDR1 is MDHEN and CDR2 SYDVKM. The CDR3 is made up of 13 amino acids. Written as DNA, the CDR3 is TGTGCCAGCTTTGGGGGAGGGAGAGATACGCAGTATTTT. Translated: CASFGGGRDTQYF.

The chain has TRBV7-3 and TRBJ2-1, with 9 positions matching TRBD2. CDR1 and CDR2 from the germline V gene are SGHTA and FQGTGA. V dropped 5 bases and J dropped 5; count of bases not matched to a gene: 7. The CDR3 runs 15 residues. The CDR3 nucleotides are TGTGCCAGCAGCCACGGACTAGCGTTGAACAATGAGCAGTTCTTC. Its protein product is CASSHGLALNNEQFF. Supplemented by reference TRBV7-3 and TRBJ2-1, the full variable domain reads GAGVSQTPSNKVTEKGKYVELRCDPISGHTALYWYRQSLGQGPEFLIYFQGTGAADDSGLPNDRFFAVRPEGSVSTLKIQRTERGDSAVYLCASSHGLALNNEQFFGPGTRLTVL.

This rearrangement joins TRBV7-7 to TRBJ2-5; TRBD2 is a possible D gene (5 bases). In germline, CDR1 is SSHAT, CDR2 FNYEAQ (reference sequence). The CDR3 consists of 17 residues. CDR3 amino acids: CASWRVTPVKVGETQYF. The CDR3, as DNA: TGTGCTAGTTGGCGGGTGACTCCCGTCAAGGTAGGTGAGACCCAGTACTTC.

The chain joins TRBV7-9 to TRBJ2-5; D gene uncertain. Germline V gene sequence: CDR1 SEHNR, CDR2 FQNEAQ (reference sequence). V was clipped by 1 base and J by 4 bases, with 7 bases between them. The CDR3 is 13 amino acids. The CDR3 spells CASSLGRLETQYF. CDR3 in DNA: TGTGCCAGCAGCTTAGGGCGGCTAGAGACCCAGTACTTC.

The chain employs TRBV7-3 and TRBJ2-7; 7 nucleotides line up with TRBD2. Trimming at V came to 2 bases and at J to 6 bases, leaving 7 bases not matched to a gene. This CDR3 region has 14 residues. Germline values: CDR1 SGHTA, CDR2 FQGTGA. The CDR3 here is CASSLEGGRGEQYF. The DNA of the CDR3 is TGTGCCAGCAGCTTAGAGGGAGGGCGCGGCGAGCAGTACTTC. Based on the CDR3 plus reference TRBV7-3 and TRBJ2-7, the full variable domain is GAGVSQTPSNKVTEKGKYVELRCDPISGHTALYWYRQSLGQGPEFLIYFQGTGAADDSGLPNDRFFAVRPEGSVSTLKIQRTERGDSAVYLCASSLEGGRGEQYFGPGTRLTVT.

This clone is a singleton in its sample. The genes are TRBV13 and TRBJ1-2; maybe TRBD1 (5 bases). CDR3 length: 13 amino acids. The germline V gene has CDR1 PRHDT and CDR2 FYEKMQ (reference sequence). V lost 4 bases, J lost 4 bases, and 10 bases lay in between. The CDR3 nucleotides are TGTGCCAGCAGCTATGACAGCTCCTATGGCTACACCTTC. The encoded protein is CASSYDSSYGYTF.

In this sample, this clone turned up once. The chain links TRBV28 to TRBJ2-7; D might be TRBD2 (5 bases). CDR3 length: 16 residues. V lost 4 bases and J lost 5, with 21 bases in between. CDR1 is MDHEN and CDR2 is SYDVKM in the germline V gene. The CDR3, as DNA: TGTGCCAGCAGTTCGCCGCTAGCAACTACCCGTCACGAGCAGTACTTC. Encoded protein: CASSSPLATTRHEQYF.

This clone was detected only a few times. The chain carries TRBV10-1 and TRBJ1-1, with D uncertain. V lost 9 bases and J 10 bases, leaving 12 bases between the germline ends. Germline CDR1 is WNHNN and CDR2 is SYGVQD (reference sequence). The CDR3 is 10 residues long. CDR3 protein: CASTRKGAFF. CDR3 DNA: TGCGCCAGTACTAGGAAAGGAGCTTTCTTT.

This clone is a singleton in its sample. The rearrangement links TRBV24-1 to TRBJ2-1; D remains ambiguous. Trimming left V 6 bases short and J 7 bases short, with 12 bases between. Germline CDR1 reads KGHDR; CDR2 reads SFDVKD. This CDR3 is built from 13 residues. CDR3 region: CATSPYAENEQFF. In DNA, the CDR3 is TGTGCCACCAGTCCGTATGCGGAGAATGAGCAGTTCTTC.

This clone was seen once. The chain combines TRBV30 with TRBJ2-7, with D perhaps matching TRBD1 (5 bases). With 2 bases removed from V and 2 bases from J, the gap between germline ends came to 10 bases. The germline V gene has CDR1 GTSNPN and CDR2 SVGIG (reference sequence). The CDR3 has 13 residues. The CDR3 nucleotides read TGTGCCTGGAGTTCCAGGGCCCCCTACGAGCAGTACTTC. The encoded protein is CAWSSRAPYEQYF.

The chain combines TRBV7-2 with TRBJ1-1; a weak D match, TRBD1 (5 bases). V dropped 5 bases and J dropped 2 bases, with 15 bases sitting between them. Germline-derived CDR1 and CDR2 are SGHTA and FQGNSA. The CDR3 extends over 15 amino acids. CDR3 nucleotides: TGTGCCAGCAGCACAAAGGTCGGGGGAAACACTGAAGCTTTCTTT. Amino acids: CASSTKVGGNTEAFF.

This clone was seen a few times. In the same sample, other DNA sequences code for this CDR3. The chain joins TRBV10-2 to TRBJ2-7; a possible D gene is TRBD1 (5 bases). Between the trimmed V and J ends, which lost 6 bases and 1 base, there was a span of 7 bases. The germline CDR1 and CDR2 sequences are WSHSY and SAAADI. This CDR3 contains 12 residues. The CDR3 reads CASRDSSYEQYF. The CDR3 DNA reads as TGCGCCAGCAGAGACAGTTCCTACGAGCAGTACTTC.

The chain links TRBV30 to TRBJ2-5; 7 bases fit TRBD2. V trimming: 1 base; J trimming: 5 bases; junction bases outside the gene matches: 7. CDR1 is GTSNPN and CDR2 is SVGIG in the germline V gene (reference sequence). The CDR3 has 14 residues. DNA for the CDR3: TGTGCCTGGAGTGCGGGGGGTTTTGGGGAGACCCAGTACTTC. Translating gives CAWSAGGFGETQYF.

V usage is TRBV3-1 (or the pseudogene TRBV3-2) and J usage is TRBJ1-2; 7 bases match TRBD1. J lost 4 bases, V lost 4 bases, and 6 bases had no gene match. This CDR3 is built from 14 residues. The germline gives CDR1 LGHDT, CDR2 YNNKEL (reference sequence). The CDR3 region is CASSRRGHSYGYTF. The DNA for the CDR3 is TGTGCCAGCAGCCGAAGGGGGCATAGCTATGGCTACACCTTC.

The chain uses TRBV4-1 and TRBJ2-2, with TRBD1 identical over 9 bases. Trimming took 3 bases from V and 0 from J; bases not matched to a gene: 8. This CDR3 contains 18 residues. CDR1 MGHRA and CDR2 YSYEKL come from the germline V gene. The CDR3 loop reads CASSQFGTGHSNTGELFF. For the CDR3, the DNA is TGCGCCAGCAGCCAGTTTGGGACAGGGCACTCGAACACCGGGGAGCTGTTTTTT.

The rearrangement uses TRBV19 and TRBJ2-7, with a possible D match to TRBD1 (5 bases). The V gene lost 4 bases and the J gene lost 4 bases, with 11 bases spanning the gap. Germline CDR1 reads LNHDA; CDR2 reads SQIVND (reference sequence). The CDR3 is 13 residues long. The CDR3 nucleotides read TGTGCCAGTAGTAGACAGCAAGCTTACGAGCAGTACTTC. Residues: CASSRQQAYEQYF.